This T cell receptor (beta chain) is drawn from a study of T-cell reconstitution after alpha-beta-depleted transplantation in children. The V end lost 5 bases, the J end lost 8 bases, and 18 bases lay between the germline ends. The CDR3 totals 15 residues. CDR1 KGHSH and CDR2 LQKENI come from the germline V gene. Preparation of the TCRbeta library involved a method that used unique molecular identifiers. TCRdb itself ran the PCR reads through MiXCR, one entry per CDR3 protein. The sample carries 200,000 to 300,000 distinct CDR3 sequences, approximately 12% recorded once. This sequence was found in a human donor who donated a stem cell graft to a child with acute lymphoblastic leukemia. Sequencing was performed on PBMCs from the stem cell graft donor, taken from the stem cell graft. The V gene is TRBV18, the J gene TRBJ1-4; no reliable D call. The CDR3 DNA sequence: TGTGCCAGCTCATCATCACCGTCGGGAGTCGAAAAACTGTTTTTT. This codes for CASSSSPSGVEKLFF.